This entry describes one T cell receptor beta chain. The sample belongs to a study of blood T cell repertoires in COVID-19. The ends lost 4 bases at V and 7 bases at J; junction bases unmatched: 6. The germline CDR1 and CDR2 sequences are SGHRS and YFSETQ. The CDR3 totals 15 residues. The table came from immunoSEQ multiplex PCR; TCRdb's copy has only in-frame clones and leaves some out. This sample has fewer than 300,000 clones, with 75% to 90% found just once. The chain carries TRBV5-1 and TRBJ2-2; 11 nucleotides agree with TRBD1. The specimen was PBMCs or T cells enriched from blood (not recorded which). The origin of this receptor is a young woman who had recovered from COVID-19. This CDR3 reads CASSEGQGEIGELFF. In DNA form, the CDR3 reads TGCGCCAGCAGCGAGGGACAGGGGGAAATCGGGGAGCTGTTTTTT.